This T cell receptor (beta chain) is drawn from a study of blood T cell repertoires in COVID-19. About the research overall: Sources were T cells, B-cell-depleted T cells, or PBMCs; the material itself was cDNA or gDNA.

Original analysis: Amplification from reference gene primers served as the basis for estimated nucleated cell counts. Some clones are missing from TCRdb's copy, which holds only in-frame ones; the method was immunoSEQ multiplex PCR. V, J and clone size are those of that table, while D and trimming were read from the DNA. Of approximately 140,000 clones listed, about 83% were seen once; the top ten hold about 9.9%. The V and J ends lost 5 bases and 3 bases, in that order; junction bases with no gene match: 6. Per the germline V gene, CDR1 is MNHEY and CDR2 is SVGEGT. This CDR3 region has 15 residues. Concerning this clone itself: At the DNA level, this CDR3 is encoded by other sequences in the same sample as well.

This receptor was identified in a man aged 40-49 years with active or convalescent COVID-19. The V and J genes are TRBV6-2 or TRBV6-3 and TRBJ2-1; 8 bases map to TRBD2. Material for sequencing was peripheral blood. This chain's CDR3 is CASSALAGGYNEQFF. The CDR3 DNA reads TGTGCCAGCAGTGCCCTCGCGGGGGGCTACAATGAGCAGTTCTTC.